The rows below give T cell receptor beta chains drawn from one sample of a study of PD-L1 blockade in urothelial cancer. Clones were sequenced by immunoSEQ multiplex PCR, and TCRdb holds only the in-frame ones, with some missing. The repertoire holds 70,000 to 75,000 clones, with roughly 91% as singletons. The source was PBMCs, collected around atezolizumab (anti-PD-L1) treatment. These receptors all come from a man in his sixties with urothelial cancer. Both conserved end residues are part of each CDR3. D genes are given only for firm matches. Where a row states a size, it is once, few, many or the class of an expanded clone; other rows omit it.

clone_size,j_call,v_call,d_call,cdr3_aa,cdr3_nt
.,TRBJ2-3,TRBV6-1,.,CASSEAVAGTDTQYF,TGTGCCAGCAGTGAAGCTGTGGCAGGCACAGATACGCAGTATTTT
.,TRBJ2-4,TRBV27,.,CASSLSRGFAKNIQYF,TGTGCCAGCAGCTTATCGAGGGGGTTCGCCAAAAACATTCAGTACTTC
.,TRBJ2-3,TRBV9,.,CASSVSSSSTDTQYF,TGTGCCAGCAGCGTCTCCTCTAGCTCCACAGATACGCAGTATTTT
.,TRBJ2-7,TRBV5-1,.,CASSLGGQGIIYEQYF,TGCGCCAGCAGCTTGGGGGGTCAGGGGATCATTTACGAGCAGTACTTC
.,TRBJ1-2,TRBV19,.,CASSGQNYGYTF,TGTGCCAGTAGTGGCCAGAACTATGGCTACACCTTC
.,TRBJ1-2,TRBV28,.,CASSRGRGDTGYTF,TGTGCCAGCAGCAGGGGCAGGGGAGATACAGGCTACACCTTC
.,TRBJ2-1,TRBV21-1,.,CASSKKGGRSSYNEQFF,TGTGCCAGCAGCAAAAAAGGCGGGAGGTCCTCCTACAATGAGCAGTTCTTC
.,TRBJ1-2,TRBV19,.,CASSMLRAGDRLNGYTF,TGTGCCAGTAGTATGCTTAGGGCAGGGGACCGGTTAAATGGCTACACCTTC
.,TRBJ2-1,TRBV6-1,TRBD2,CASSYPGGVNEQFF,TGTGCCAGCAGTTATCCGGGAGGGGTCAATGAGCAGTTCTTC
.,TRBJ1-6,TRBV7-2,TRBD1,CASSMGQTNSPLHF,TGTGCCAGCAGCATGGGACAGACTAATTCACCCCTCCACTTT
.,TRBJ1-3,TRBV2,.,CASTFLGNTIYF,TGTGCCAGCACTTTTCTTGGAAACACCATATATTTT
.,TRBJ1-2,TRBV11-2,TRBD1,CASSAGTGLGYTF,TGTGCCAGCAGCGCCGGGACAGGGTTAGGCTACACCTTC
.,TRBJ2-7,TRBV5-1,TRBD1,CASSLYSSGQGAYEQYF,TGCGCCAGCAGCTTGTATTCCTCGGGACAGGGGGCATACGAGCAGTACTTC
.,TRBJ1-5,TRBV4-3,TRBD1,CASSQEQGAGNQPQHF,TGCGCCAGCAGCCAAGAGCAGGGGGCAGGCAATCAGCCCCAGCATTTT
.,TRBJ2-1,TRBV5-1,TRBD2,CASSLGGGSDYNEQFF,TGCGCCAGCAGCTTGGGGGGCGGGAGCGACTACAATGAGCAGTTCTTC
.,TRBJ2-1,TRBV7-9,.,CASTVTLRLGGSSYNEQFF,TGTGCCAGCACCGTAACATTGAGGTTGGGTGGGAGCTCCTACAATGAGCAGTTCTTC
.,TRBJ1-2,TRBV25-1,.,CASSRSNYGYTF,TGTGCCAGCAGTCGCAGTAACTATGGCTACACCTTC
.,TRBJ1-5,TRBV27,.,CASHHIGSNQPQHF,TGTGCCAGCCACCACATTGGTAGCAATCAGCCCCAGCATTTT
.,TRBJ1-3,TRBV6-5,TRBD1,CASSTTGVSGNTIYF,TGTGCCAGCAGTACCACAGGGGTCTCTGGAAACACCATATATTTT
once,TRBJ2-7,TRBV27,TRBD1,CASQRTGNYEQYF,TGTGCCAGCCAACGGACAGGGAACTACGAGCAGTACTTC
.,TRBJ2-3,TRBV7-3,TRBD2,CASSLPGLAGVGTDTQYF,TGTGCCAGCAGCTTACCGGGACTAGCGGGGGTGGGCACAGATACGCAGTATTTT
.,TRBJ2-6,TRBV6-4,.,CASSALSGANVLTF,TGTGCCAGCAGCGCGCTGTCTGGGGCCAACGTCCTGACTTTC
.,TRBJ1-1,TRBV9,.,CASSVAGGSTEAFF,TGTGCCAGCAGCGTAGCTGGAGGGAGTACTGAAGCTTTCTTT
.,TRBJ2-1,TRBV5-4,TRBD1,CASSRQGIYNEQFF,TGTGCCAGCAGTCGACAGGGAATCTACAATGAGCAGTTCTTC
.,TRBJ1-3,TRBV7-6,.,CASSLGSGVSGNTIYF,TGTGCCAGCAGCTTAGGATCCGGGGTTTCTGGAAACACCATATATTTT
.,TRBJ2-7,TRBV6-6,.,CASSSRGPYEQYF,TGTGCCAGCAGTTCCAGGGGACCCTACGAGCAGTACTTC
once,TRBJ2-6,TRBV28,.,CASSITSSGANVLTF,TGTGCCAGCAGTATAACAAGCTCTGGGGCCAACGTCCTGACTTTC
.,TRBJ2-5,TRBV29-1,TRBD2,CSVEDRGTTETQYF,TGCAGCGTTGAAGATCGCGGGACTACAGAGACCCAGTACTTC
.,TRBJ2-2,TRBV30,.,CAWGPCCTGELFF,TGTGCCTGGGGCCCATGCTGCACCGGGGAGCTGTTTTTT
few,TRBJ2-5,TRBV19,TRBD2,CASSIFLAGGRETQYF,TGTGCCAGTAGTATATTCCTAGCGGGAGGGAGAGAGACCCAGTACTTC
.,TRBJ1-3,TRBV5-6,.,CASSSTHGNTIYF,TGTGCCAGCAGCTCTACTCACGGAAACACCATATATTTT
.,TRBJ1-1,TRBV19,TRBD1,CASSIPDREGLEAFF,TGTGCCAGTAGTATACCCGACAGGGAAGGCCTTGAAGCTTTCTTT
.,TRBJ2-3,TRBV10-2,.,CASSPGQIFTDTQYF,TGCGCCAGCAGTCCGGGACAAATCTTCACAGATACGCAGTATTTT
.,TRBJ2-3,TRBV7-2,.,CASSLPERRTQYF,TGTGCCAGCAGCTTACCCGAGCGGAGGACGCAGTATTTT
.,TRBJ1-2,TRBV11-2,.,CASSPPGTGGFGYTF,TGTGCCAGCAGCCCTCCCGGGACTGGGGGGTTTGGCTACACCTTC
.,TRBJ2-5,TRBV2,.,CASQGPTWGAQYF,TGTGCCAGCCAGGGACCCACTTGGGGGGCCCAGTACTTC
.,TRBJ2-2,TRBV5-4,TRBD1,CASSPRTGQTGELFF,TGTGCCAGCAGTCCCCGGACAGGGCAAACCGGGGAGCTGTTTTTT
.,TRBJ2-1,TRBV11-2,TRBD1,CASSPLGQGAENDGEQFF,TGTGCCAGCAGCCCCCTGGGACAGGGGGCTGAGAATGACGGAGAGCAGTTCTTC
.,TRBJ2-3,TRBV27,TRBD2,CASSDRGGRTDTQYF,TGTGCCAGCAGTGACCGGGGGGGCCGCACAGATACGCAGTATTTT
.,TRBJ2-4,TRBV5-6,.,CASSLGQGNIQYF,TGTGCCAGCAGCTTGGGGCAGGGTAACATTCAGTACTTC
few,TRBJ2-7,TRBV4-3,TRBD1,CASSQGRDSAYEQYF,TGCGCCAGCAGCCAAGGCCGGGACAGCGCCTACGAGCAGTACTTC
.,TRBJ2-3,TRBV7-9,.,CASTTRGKASTDTQYF,TGTGCCAGCACGACTCGAGGGAAGGCTAGCACAGATACGCAGTATTTT
.,TRBJ2-2,TRBV4-3,TRBD1,CASSPTGGSTGELFF,TGCGCCAGCAGCCCTACAGGGGGTAGCACCGGGGAGCTGTTTTTT
.,TRBJ1-3,TRBV11-2,TRBD1,CASSLVPTGSNGNTIYF,TGTGCCAGCAGCTTAGTCCCGACAGGGAGTAACGGAAACACCATATATTTT
.,TRBJ2-1,TRBV10-3,TRBD2,CAIMERGYNEQFF,TGTGCCATCATGGAGCGGGGGTACAATGAGCAGTTCTTC
.,TRBJ1-4,TRBV7-9,.,CASSLVTGGVSEKLFF,TGTGCCAGCAGCTTAGTTACGGGAGGAGTAAGCGAAAAACTGTTTTTT
once,TRBJ2-1,TRBV6-5,TRBD2,CASGLAVYNEQFF,TGTGCCAGCGGACTAGCGGTTTACAATGAGCAGTTCTTC
.,TRBJ2-1,TRBV6-5,.,CASTKSGEQFF,TGTGCCAGCACCAAGAGCGGTGAGCAGTTCTTC
.,TRBJ2-3,TRBV29-1,.,CSVEGGDTQYF,TGCAGCGTTGAGGGAGGAGATACGCAGTATTTT
.,TRBJ2-7,TRBV2,TRBD1,CASSRDRGGYEQYF,TGTGCCAGCAGCCGAGACAGGGGGGGGTACGAGCAGTACTTC
.,TRBJ2-7,TRBV10-3,.,CAISEGVGSSYEQYF,TGTGCCATCAGTGAGGGAGTGGGGAGCTCCTACGAGCAGTACTTC
.,TRBJ1-2,TRBV6-1,.,CASRALTGSYGYTF,TGTGCCAGCAGAGCTTTGACAGGCTCCTATGGCTACACCTTC
few,TRBJ2-7,TRBV7-9,.,CASSFISYEQYF,TGTGCCAGCAGCTTCATCTCCTACGAGCAGTACTTC